Listed below are T cell receptor beta chains from one sample, sequenced in a study of blood T cell repertoires in COVID-19. Method: immunoSEQ multiplex PCR; TCRdb's copy keeps in-frame clones and lacks some. Of tens of thousands of clones listed, 88% are singletons. Source material: peripheral blood. These receptors were collected from a human donor in a cohort sampled during active COVID-19. CDR3s include the opening cysteine and the closing phenylalanine or tryptophan. D genes are given only for firm matches.

d_call: -; v_call: TRBV5-1; cdr3_aa: CASSLHTDTQYF
d_call: TRBD1; v_call: TRBV3-1/TRBV3-2; cdr3_aa: CASSQPGGRAGELFF
d_call: -; v_call: TRBV6-5; cdr3_aa: CASSSPSQGPNEKLFF
d_call: -; v_call: TRBV7-9; cdr3_aa: CASSFSGNTGELFF
d_call: TRBD1; v_call: TRBV6-2/TRBV6-3; cdr3_aa: CASSRGPPGQIYEQYF
d_call: TRBD1; v_call: TRBV7-6; cdr3_aa: CASSRTTGDEQYF
d_call: TRBD1; v_call: TRBV5-1; cdr3_aa: CASSFGTDNQPQHF
d_call: -; v_call: TRBV19; cdr3_aa: CASTPRRSGTDTQYF
d_call: -; v_call: TRBV7-2; cdr3_aa: CASSVRQPQGTEAFF
d_call: TRBD1; v_call: TRBV19; cdr3_aa: CASRTGQAPNYGYTF
d_call: TRBD2; v_call: TRBV4-2; cdr3_aa: CASSQVSGNSYEQYF
d_call: -; v_call: TRBV27; cdr3_aa: CASSLSRRGSTEAFF
d_call: TRBD1; v_call: TRBV29-1; cdr3_aa: CSVGGGTQQGAREAFF
d_call: TRBD1; v_call: TRBV19; cdr3_aa: CASIRDRANEKLFF
d_call: -; v_call: TRBV3-1/TRBV3-2; cdr3_aa: CASSQFSYGNTEAFF
d_call: -; v_call: TRBV12-3/TRBV12-4; cdr3_aa: CASSLSGYEQYF
d_call: TRBD1; v_call: TRBV2; cdr3_aa: CASSSFPGQGSPLHF
d_call: TRBD1; v_call: TRBV10-3; cdr3_aa: CAISEGTGASSYEQYF
d_call: -; v_call: TRBV6-4; cdr3_aa: CASRGTGQVEQFF
d_call: -; v_call: TRBV18; cdr3_aa: CASSPRQGTQVNTEAFF
d_call: -; v_call: TRBV5-1; cdr3_aa: CASASGVVNTEAFF
d_call: -; v_call: TRBV2; cdr3_aa: CASGNSAAGTEAFF
d_call: TRBD1; v_call: TRBV19; cdr3_aa: CASSIGTGSNQPQHF
d_call: -; v_call: TRBV18; cdr3_aa: CASSPPSENSPLHF
d_call: -; v_call: TRBV7-2; cdr3_aa: CASSLAGGDLTEAFF
d_call: -; v_call: TRBV29-1; cdr3_aa: CSVSEDDYGYTF
d_call: -; v_call: TRBV27; cdr3_aa: CASTLKTREGIDAFF
d_call: -; v_call: TRBV5-1; cdr3_aa: CASRELDTEAFF
d_call: -; v_call: TRBV11-2; cdr3_aa: CASSLILAGTDTQYF
d_call: -; v_call: TRBV9; cdr3_aa: CASSVQGTLNTEAFF
d_call: TRBD2; v_call: TRBV5-5; cdr3_aa: CASTPRGLADEQYF
d_call: -; v_call: TRBV11-3; cdr3_aa: CASSKGGSSGNTIYF
d_call: -; v_call: TRBV6-5; cdr3_aa: CASSYSGVGDYEQYF
d_call: -; v_call: TRBV3-1/TRBV3-2; cdr3_aa: CASSKDQGRSPLHF
d_call: -; v_call: TRBV19; cdr3_aa: CACEGAMDAFF
d_call: -; v_call: TRBV28; cdr3_aa: CASSLGSRAGNTIYF
d_call: -; v_call: TRBV5-1; cdr3_aa: CASSPQSSGNTIYF
d_call: TRBD1; v_call: TRBV6-5; cdr3_aa: CASSRDRGSSYEQYF
d_call: -; v_call: TRBV19; cdr3_aa: CASSGQGGNQPQHF
d_call: TRBD1; v_call: TRBV5-5; cdr3_aa: CASSLQGAGVGYTF
d_call: -; v_call: TRBV14; cdr3_aa: CASSQGQLDVGQYF
d_call: -; v_call: TRBV27; cdr3_aa: CASSLMGLRTDTQYF
d_call: -; v_call: TRBV14; cdr3_aa: CASSQVSRGWGTEAFF
d_call: -; v_call: TRBV10-3; cdr3_aa: CAITPAGITDTQYF
d_call: TRBD1; v_call: TRBV25-1; cdr3_aa: CASSGPGTGDQPQHF
d_call: -; v_call: TRBV3-1/TRBV3-2; cdr3_aa: CASSQDKYTEAFF
d_call: -; v_call: TRBV7-2; cdr3_aa: CASSLGGDYTEAFF
d_call: TRBD1; v_call: TRBV6-5; cdr3_aa: CASSYGTGSGNTIYF
d_call: -; v_call: TRBV19; cdr3_aa: CASSPGVSGGNTIYF
d_call: -; v_call: TRBV7-2; cdr3_aa: CASSLTISGNQPQHF
d_call: TRBD1; v_call: TRBV7-2; cdr3_aa: CASSLAWGQSYNEQFF
d_call: TRBD1; v_call: TRBV9; cdr3_aa: CASSRQGASSYEQYF
d_call: -; v_call: TRBV5-1; cdr3_aa: CASSVGQGAEAFF
d_call: -; v_call: TRBV3-1/TRBV3-2; cdr3_aa: CASSPGGGNSPLHF